The 10 T cell receptor beta chains below come from one sample, sequenced in a study of identical twins. TCRdb processed the 5' RACE reads anew with MiXCR; each CDR3 protein has one entry. The table lists roughly 720,000 distinct CDR3 sequences, 15% to 20% of them singletons. These data were also reused for a study on T cells expressing NK-cell markers.

Material: PBMCs. All receptors derive from a woman between 18 and 29 years old in good health.

The chain carries TRBV5-1 and TRBJ2-1, with 14 bases aligning to TRBD2. The germline CDR1 and CDR2 sequences are SGHRS and YFSETQ. Germline trimming cut 2 bases from V and 7 bases from J; bases unmatched to any gene: 5. The CDR3 loop spans 16 amino acids. The DNA of the CDR3 is TGCGCCAGCAGCTTTACGACTAGCGGGAGGGCAAATGAGCAGTTCTTC. It codes for CASSFTTSGRANEQFF.

The chain uses TRBV20-1 and TRBJ1-1, with no clear D. Germline CDR1 is DFQATT and CDR2 is SNEGSKA (reference sequence). This CDR3 is built from 15 residues. Trimming took off 3 bases at V and 1 base at J, with 15 bases between the two ends. CDR3 protein: CSARWAQRGNTEAFF. CDR3 DNA: TGCAGTGCTAGGTGGGCGCAAAGAGGGAACACTGAAGCTTTCTTT.

The chain uses TRBV7-9 and TRBJ1-1; D is unclear. Trimming left V 1 base short and J 0 bases short, with 9 bases between. The CDR3 totals 15 residues. Germline V gives CDR1 SEHNR, CDR2 FQNEAQ (reference sequence). The CDR3 loop is CASSLDPRLNTEAFF. The CDR3 DNA is TGTGCCAGCAGCTTAGATCCGCGGCTGAACACTGAAGCTTTCTTT.

This clonotype was seen a handful of times. V usage is TRBV29-1 and J usage is TRBJ2-3; the match to TRBD2 covers 7 bases. The CDR3 is 16 residues long. Germline trimming cut 7 bases from V and 6 bases from J; bases unmatched to any gene: 19. Germline values: CDR1 SQVTM, CDR2 ANQGSEA. The CDR3 loop reads CSALAPRREAWDTQYF. CDR3 nucleotides: TGCAGCGCGCTAGCCCCGCGACGGGAGGCCTGGGATACGCAGTATTTT.

This chain joins TRBV12-3 or TRBV12-4 and TRBJ1-1, with D unclear. The CDR3 totals 13 residues. V was cut by 5 bases and J by 1 base, with 8 bases left in between. The CDR3 DNA reads TGTGCCAGCAGTAAAAAAGGGAACACTGAAGCTTTCTTT. Translation: CASSKKGNTEAFF.

The V gene is TRBV12-3 or TRBV12-4, the J gene TRBJ2-3; perhaps D is TRBD1 or TRBD2 (5 bases each). Trimming stripped 5 bases from V and 6 bases from J, with 27 bases between. The CDR3 sequence is 18 residues long. The CDR3 reads CASSPQRGVSPRGDTQYF. CDR3 nucleotides: TGTGCCAGCAGTCCCCAGAGGGGAGTCTCCCCAAGAGGGGATACGCAGTATTTT.

This clonotype was counted at least ten times. The rearrangement links TRBV12-3 or TRBV12-4 to TRBJ1-5, with a tentative D call TRBD1 (5 bases). Trimming took off 1 base at V and 1 base at J, with 11 bases between the two ends. The CDR3 is 16 amino acids. CDR3 nucleotide sequence: TGTGCCAGCAGTTTAGGTTTGGGACGGAGCAATCAGCCCCAGCATTTT. As protein: CASSLGLGRSNQPQHF.

This clonotype was counted only a few times. J is TRBJ2-6 and V is TRBV5-6; D gene unclear. Trimming shortened V by 1 base and J by 4 bases, and 12 bases separated the two germline ends. Looked up from germline, CDR1 is SGHDT and CDR2 is YYEEEE. This CDR3 contains 16 residues. CDR3 sequence (DNA): TGTGCCAGCAGCTTGACCCCAGGCTCAGGGGCCAACGTCCTGACTTTC. It is translated as CASSLTPGSGANVLTF.

This clonotype appeared a few times. This chain connects TRBV3-1 to TRBJ2-5; 8 bases are shared with TRBD1. Losses at the gene ends were 0 bases for V and 3 bases for J; bases not matched to a gene: 3. The CDR3 is made up of 15 amino acids. Germline CDR1 is LGHDT and CDR2 is YNNKEL (reference sequence). CDR3 region: CASSQEGDRKETQYF. The CDR3 nucleotides are TGTGCCAGCAGCCAAGAAGGGGACAGGAAAGAGACCCAGTACTTC.

Remarks on this clonotype: The junction and the germline gene differ at one end; a read error may be behind it. V and J are TRBV7-7 and TRBJ2-3, with 10 bases matching TRBD2. The CDR3 runs to 18 residues. Per germline, CDR1 SSHAT and CDR2 FNYEAQ (reference sequence). CDR3: CASSLGPAAGGSTDTQYF. CDR3 nucleotides: TGTGCTAGCAGCTTAGGACCAGCAGCGGGGGGGAGCACAGATACGCAGTATTTT.